This TCR beta chain was captured by sequencing in a study of blood T cell repertoires in COVID-19 (TCRdb year 2020). With regard to the full study: Collaborator samples came from the United States, Italy and Spain and covered acute and convalescent phases of COVID-19. Where available, HLA class I and class II types were taken from metadata supplied by the sample provider and were not determined by assay-based typing. The repertoires were made available in a free public database intended to serve as a resource for research on the immune response to SARS-CoV-2. A de-identified subject ID, COVID-19 status, age in years and sex were almost always included in the sample metadata. Samples were obtained from the ongoing ImmuneRACE study (first 160 participants) and from about 1,300 subjects provided by 6 global collaborators. The material from the prospective study consisted of cDNA or gDNA derived from T cells, B-cell-depleted T cells, or PBMCs. The dataset comprised deeply sampled blood TCRbeta repertoires from subjects exposed to, actively infected with, or recovered from COVID-19.

About this clone itself: The antigen it binds to is not known. Base-call qualities are not available, and no considerably larger clone is one nucleotide away.

V is pared back by 6 bases and J by 0 bases, with 5 bases lying between the germline termini. The CDR3 runs 13 residues from the cysteine to the phenylalanine. Only the CDR3 part of the read is kept: 39 bases, read in frame from the first base. CDR1 and CDR2 were assigned from the germline V gene (reference sequence) as MNHNY and SVGAGI. One collaborating source in Seattle enrolled patients during active infection and followed them longitudinally through the course of disease. Each collaborating institution followed its own protocols to collect whole blood in K2EDTA tubes. For TCRbeta analysis, collaborators shipped samples in one of three forms: frozen whole blood, isolated PBMCs, or DNA extracted from either of those sample types. The immunoSEQ Assay, a bias-controlled multiplex PCR, was used to amplify TCRbeta CDR3 regions from genomic DNA. From the authors' description of their analysis: Nucleated cell counts per sample were estimated from amplification of reference gene primers within the assay. To quantify the absolute abundance of each unique TCRbeta CDR3 rearrangement, sequence reads were collapsed and filtered. Productive Simpson clonality was computed per sample as the square root of Simpson's diversity index over productive rearrangements. TCRdb retrieved this table from immuneACCESS and kept in-frame rearrangements only. Not all clones are present; in checked studies, unresolved V genes account for under half, and no reason is known for the remainder. V and J calls and clone size are given by that table; D and trimming were obtained from the DNA. For this sample the table gives around 260,000 clones, of which approximately 89% were detected only once. Clones ranked in the top ten supply over 2% of the sample.

General findings and caveats noted by the study authors: The amount of clinical and demographic metadata varied by source and participant and was provided uncurated.

Rearrangement joined TRBV6-6 to TRBJ2-2, with no confidently assigned D gene. The specimen sequenced was peripheral blood. The sequence was collected from a woman aged 25-40 years with COVID-19, enrolled during active disease. The nucleotide sequence is TGTGCCAGCAGAGACACGAACACCGGGGAGCTGTTTTTT. It codes for CASRDTNTGELFF.